This T cell receptor beta chain was retrieved from a study of liver allograft versus peripheral blood T cells. Study-level information: T cell receptor repertoires in transplanted livers were compared with those in recipients' peripheral blood.

TCRdb analysed the reads with MiXCR anew, one entry per CDR3 protein. The sample shows 2,000 to 2,500 distinct CDR3 sequences, 15% to 20% of them seen only once. This clonotype counts as medium-sized. CDR3 length: 18 amino acids. Germline V gene data show CDR1 as SGHDT and CDR2 as YYEEEE. V dropped 0 bases and J dropped 4; count of bases not matched to a gene: 13. This TCR was recovered from a human patient who had a liver transplant. Some T cells may have originated in the graft donor. V is TRBV5-6 and J is TRBJ2-1; 7 nucleotides align to TRBD2. CDR3: CASSLGEPAGSPYNEQFF. The CDR3 region has the DNA TGTGCCAGCAGCTTGGGGGAACCAGCGGGATCCCCTTACAATGAGCAGTTCTTC.